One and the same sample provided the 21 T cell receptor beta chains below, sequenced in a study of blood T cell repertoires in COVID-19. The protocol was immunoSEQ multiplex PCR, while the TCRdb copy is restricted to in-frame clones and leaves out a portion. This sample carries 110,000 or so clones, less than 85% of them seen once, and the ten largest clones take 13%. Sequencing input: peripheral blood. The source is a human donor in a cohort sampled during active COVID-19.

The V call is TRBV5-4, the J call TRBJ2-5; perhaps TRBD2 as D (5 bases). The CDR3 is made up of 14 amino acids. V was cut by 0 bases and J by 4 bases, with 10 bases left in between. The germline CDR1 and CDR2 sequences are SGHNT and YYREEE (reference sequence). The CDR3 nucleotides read TGTGCCAGCAGCTTGGCCGGTGGGAGAGAGACCCAGTACTTC. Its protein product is CASSLAGGRETQYF.

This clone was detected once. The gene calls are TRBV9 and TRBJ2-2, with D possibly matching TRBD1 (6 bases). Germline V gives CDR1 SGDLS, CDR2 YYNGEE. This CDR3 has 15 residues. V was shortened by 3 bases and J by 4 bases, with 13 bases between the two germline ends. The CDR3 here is CASSATGFGTGELFF. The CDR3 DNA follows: TGTGCCAGCAGCGCAACAGGGTTCGGCACCGGGGAGCTGTTTTTT.

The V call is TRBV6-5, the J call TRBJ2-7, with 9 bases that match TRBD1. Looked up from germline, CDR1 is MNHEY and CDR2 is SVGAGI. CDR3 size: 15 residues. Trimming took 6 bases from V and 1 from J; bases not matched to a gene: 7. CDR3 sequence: CASRTGTGMSYEQYF. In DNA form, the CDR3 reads TGTGCCAGCAGGACCGGGACAGGGATGTCCTACGAGCAGTACTTC.

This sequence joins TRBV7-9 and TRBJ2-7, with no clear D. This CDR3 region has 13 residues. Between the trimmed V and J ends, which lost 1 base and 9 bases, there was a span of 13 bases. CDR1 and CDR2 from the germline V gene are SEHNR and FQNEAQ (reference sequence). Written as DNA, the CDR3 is TGTGCCAGCAGCTTAGGGCAGGTAGATGGGCAGTACTTC. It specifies CASSLGQVDGQYF.

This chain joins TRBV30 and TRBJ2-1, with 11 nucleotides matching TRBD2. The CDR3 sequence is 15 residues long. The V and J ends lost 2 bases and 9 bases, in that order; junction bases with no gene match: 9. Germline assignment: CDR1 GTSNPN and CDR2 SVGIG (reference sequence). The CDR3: CAWSISSGGAGEQFF. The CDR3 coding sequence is TGTGCCTGGAGTATAAGTAGCGGGGGGGCCGGTGAGCAGTTCTTC.

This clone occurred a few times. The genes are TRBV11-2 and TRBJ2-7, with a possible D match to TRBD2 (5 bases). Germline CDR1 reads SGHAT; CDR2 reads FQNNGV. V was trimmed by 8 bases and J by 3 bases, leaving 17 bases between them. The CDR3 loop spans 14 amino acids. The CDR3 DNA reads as TGTGCCAGCCGCGCCCTCCGGGGTGGCTACGAGCAGTACTTC. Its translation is CASRALRGGYEQYF.

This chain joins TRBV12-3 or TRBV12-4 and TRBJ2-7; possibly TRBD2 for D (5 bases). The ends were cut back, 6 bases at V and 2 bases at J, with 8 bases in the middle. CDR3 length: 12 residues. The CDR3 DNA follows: TGTGCCAGCAGCGCTAGCCCCTACGAGCAGTACTTC. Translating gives CASSASPYEQYF.

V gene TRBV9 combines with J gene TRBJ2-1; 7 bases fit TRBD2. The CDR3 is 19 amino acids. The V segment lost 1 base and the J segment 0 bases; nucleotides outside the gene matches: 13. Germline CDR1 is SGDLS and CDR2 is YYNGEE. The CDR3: CASSVTGGSSFSSYNEQFF. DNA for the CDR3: TGTGCCAGCAGCGTAACGGGGGGATCTTCGTTCAGCTCCTACAATGAGCAGTTCTTC.

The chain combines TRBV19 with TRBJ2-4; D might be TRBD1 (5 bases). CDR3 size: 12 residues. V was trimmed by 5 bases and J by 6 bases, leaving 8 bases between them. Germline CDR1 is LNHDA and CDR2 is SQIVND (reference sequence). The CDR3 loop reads CASSATGNIQYF. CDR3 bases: TGTGCCAGTAGTGCAACAGGAAACATTCAGTACTTC.

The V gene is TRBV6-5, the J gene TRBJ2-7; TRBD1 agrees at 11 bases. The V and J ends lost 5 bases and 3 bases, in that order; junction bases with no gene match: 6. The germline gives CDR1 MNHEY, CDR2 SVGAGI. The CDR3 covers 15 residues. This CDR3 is CASSTPGQGVYEQYF. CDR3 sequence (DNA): TGTGCCAGCAGTACACCGGGACAGGGGGTCTACGAGCAGTACTTC.

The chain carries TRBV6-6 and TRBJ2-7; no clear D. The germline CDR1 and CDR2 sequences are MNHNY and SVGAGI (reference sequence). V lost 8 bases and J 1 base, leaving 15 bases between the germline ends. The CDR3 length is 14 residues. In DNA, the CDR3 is TGTGCCAGCGAGGCCACCTTCTCATCCTACGAGCAGTACTTC. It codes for CASEATFSSYEQYF.

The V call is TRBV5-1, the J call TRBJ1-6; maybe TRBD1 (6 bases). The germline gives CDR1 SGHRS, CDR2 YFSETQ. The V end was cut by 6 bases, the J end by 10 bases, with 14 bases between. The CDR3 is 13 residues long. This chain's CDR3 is CASTWDNRSPLHF. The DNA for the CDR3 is TGCGCCAGCACTTGGGACAATAGATCACCCCTCCACTTT.

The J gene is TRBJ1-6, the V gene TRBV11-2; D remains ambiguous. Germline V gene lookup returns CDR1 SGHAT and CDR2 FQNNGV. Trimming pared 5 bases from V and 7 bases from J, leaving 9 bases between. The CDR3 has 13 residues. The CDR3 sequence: CASSLGLNSPLHF. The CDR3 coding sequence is TGTGCCAGCAGCCTCGGACTGAATTCACCCCTCCACTTT.

CDR3 amino acids: CSLARGVMGADTQYF. In nucleotides, the CDR3 is TGCAGCCTCGCCCGGGGGGTGATGGGTGCTGATACGCAGTATTTT. The chain combines TRBV29-1 with TRBJ2-3; TRBD2 aligns across 7 bases. From germline, CDR1 is SQVTM and CDR2 ANQGSEA. The length of the CDR3 is 15 residues. V was clipped by 8 bases and J by 6 bases; unmatched bases: 17.

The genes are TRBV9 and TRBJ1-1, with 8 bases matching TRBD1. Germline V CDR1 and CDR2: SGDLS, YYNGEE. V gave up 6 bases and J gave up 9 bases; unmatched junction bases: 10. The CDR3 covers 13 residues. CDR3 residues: CASNSIGQGKAFF. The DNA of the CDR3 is TGTGCCAGCAATAGCATTGGACAGGGAAAAGCTTTCTTT.

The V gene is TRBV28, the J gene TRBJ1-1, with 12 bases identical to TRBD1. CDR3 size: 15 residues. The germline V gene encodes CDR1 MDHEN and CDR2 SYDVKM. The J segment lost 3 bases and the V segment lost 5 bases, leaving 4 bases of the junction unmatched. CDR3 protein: CASSRDRGLYTEAFF. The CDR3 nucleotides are TGTGCCAGCAGTCGGGACAGGGGGCTATACACTGAAGCTTTCTTT.

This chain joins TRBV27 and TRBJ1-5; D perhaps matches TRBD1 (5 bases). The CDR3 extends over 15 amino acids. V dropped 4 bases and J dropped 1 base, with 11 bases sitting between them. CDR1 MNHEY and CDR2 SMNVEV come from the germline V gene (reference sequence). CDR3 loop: CASSSDRLSNQPQHF. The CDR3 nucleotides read TGTGCCAGCAGTTCCGACAGATTGAGCAATCAGCCCCAGCATTTT.

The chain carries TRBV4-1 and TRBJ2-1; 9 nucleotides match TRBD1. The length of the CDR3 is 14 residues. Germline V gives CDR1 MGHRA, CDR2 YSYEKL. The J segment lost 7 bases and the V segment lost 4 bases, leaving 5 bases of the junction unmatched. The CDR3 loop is CASSRGTGWNEQFF. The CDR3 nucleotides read TGCGCCAGCAGCCGGGGGACAGGGTGGAATGAGCAGTTCTTC.

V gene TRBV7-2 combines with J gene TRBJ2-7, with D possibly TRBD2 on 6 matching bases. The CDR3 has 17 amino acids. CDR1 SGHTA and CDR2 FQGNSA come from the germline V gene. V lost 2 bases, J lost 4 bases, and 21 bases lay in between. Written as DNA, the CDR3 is TGTGCCAGCAGCTTATTAACACTAGCTGCCGTGGGGTACGAGCAGTACTTC. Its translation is CASSLLTLAAVGYEQYF. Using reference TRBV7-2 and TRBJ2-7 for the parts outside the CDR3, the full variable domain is GAGVSQSPSNKVTEKGKDVELRCDPISGHTALYWYRQSLGQGLEFLIYFQGNSAPDKSGLPSDRFSAERTGGSVSTLTIQRTQQEDSAVYLCASSLLTLAAVGYEQYFGPGTRLTVT.

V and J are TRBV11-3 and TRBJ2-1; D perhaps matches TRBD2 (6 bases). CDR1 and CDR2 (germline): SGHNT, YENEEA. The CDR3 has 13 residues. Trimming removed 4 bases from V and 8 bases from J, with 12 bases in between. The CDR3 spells CASSWRVLDEQFF. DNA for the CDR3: TGTGCCAGCAGCTGGAGGGTTTTGGATGAGCAGTTCTTC.

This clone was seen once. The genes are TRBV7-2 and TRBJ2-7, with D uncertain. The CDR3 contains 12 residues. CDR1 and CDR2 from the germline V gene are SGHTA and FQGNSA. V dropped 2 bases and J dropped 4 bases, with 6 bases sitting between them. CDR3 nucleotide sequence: TGTGCCAGCAGCTTAACGCGTTACGAGCAGTACTTC. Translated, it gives CASSLTRYEQYF.